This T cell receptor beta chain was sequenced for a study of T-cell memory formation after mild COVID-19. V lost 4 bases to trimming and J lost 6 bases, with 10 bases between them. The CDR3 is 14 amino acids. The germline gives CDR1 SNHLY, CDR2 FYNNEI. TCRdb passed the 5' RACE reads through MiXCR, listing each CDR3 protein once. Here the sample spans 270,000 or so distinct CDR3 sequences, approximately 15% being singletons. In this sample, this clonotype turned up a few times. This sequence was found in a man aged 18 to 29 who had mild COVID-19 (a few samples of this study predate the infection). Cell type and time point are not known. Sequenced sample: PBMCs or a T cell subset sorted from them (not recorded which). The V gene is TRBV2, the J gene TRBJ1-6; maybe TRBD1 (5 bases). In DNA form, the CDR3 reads TGTGCCAGCAGTGGGGGCGCAAGTAATTCACCCCTCCACTTT. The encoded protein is CASSGGASNSPLHF.